This T cell receptor (beta chain) was identified in a study of shared clonotypes between healthy human individuals. Study results and caveats: It was observed that roughly 4.8% of naive CD4 clonotypes were shared across a handful of donors. Large sequencing depth failed to make sorted-subset sequencing complete, rarefaction showed.

The CDR3 covers 16 residues. Germline lookup yields CDR1 MDHEN and CDR2 SYDVKM. Trimming removed 6 bases at V and 3 bases at J, with 19 bases between. Measured with immunoSEQ multiplex PCR; TCRdb has only the in-frame clones, and not every one. This sample has some 360,000 clones; around 79% occur once, and the top ten carry 10%. As concerns this clone: What it recognizes is unknown.

The chain is built from TRBV28 and TRBJ2-3, with unresolved D. The material sequenced was memory CD4+ T cells sorted from blood. Noted subset: CD45RA-negative fraction. This clonotype originated in a man aged 25-45 years in good health. The CDR3, as DNA: TGTGCCAGCAGCAAAAATCCCGGTCGCAGAACAGATACGCAGTATTTT. It encodes CASSKNPGRRTDTQYF.